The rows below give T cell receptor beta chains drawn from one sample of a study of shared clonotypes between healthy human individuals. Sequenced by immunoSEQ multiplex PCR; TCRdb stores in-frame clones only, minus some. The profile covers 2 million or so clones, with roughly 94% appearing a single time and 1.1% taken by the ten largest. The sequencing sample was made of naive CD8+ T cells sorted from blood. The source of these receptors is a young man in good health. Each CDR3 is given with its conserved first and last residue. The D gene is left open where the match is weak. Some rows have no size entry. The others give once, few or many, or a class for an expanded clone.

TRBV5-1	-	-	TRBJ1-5	TGCGCCAGCAGCTTAGGATTTGCAGGGGGCAATCAGCCCCAGCATTTT	CASSLGFAGGNQPQHF
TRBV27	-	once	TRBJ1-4	TGTGCCAGCAGTTTATATGGGGAGATTGAAAAACTGTTTTTT	CASSLYGEIEKLFF
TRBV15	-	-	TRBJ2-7	TGTGCCACCAGCCGGCGTGGGGCCGCCTACGAGCAGTACTTC	CATSRRGAAYEQYF
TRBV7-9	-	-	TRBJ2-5	TGTGCCAGCAGCAGGACTGACCAAGAGACCCAGTACTTC	CASSRTDQETQYF
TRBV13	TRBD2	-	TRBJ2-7	TGTGCCAGCAGGGGGGGACTAGCGGGAGGAGGAGCCTACGAGCAGTACTTC	CASRGGLAGGGAYEQYF
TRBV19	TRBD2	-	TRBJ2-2	TGTGCCAGTAGTATAAAGCTAGCGGGATACACCGGGGAGCTGTTTTTT	CASSIKLAGYTGELFF
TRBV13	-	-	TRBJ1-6	TGTGCCAGCAGCTTACAGGGGAGCTCCTATAATTCACCCCTCCACTTT	CASSLQGSSYNSPLHF
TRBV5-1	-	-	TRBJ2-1	TGCGCCAGCAGCTACTCCGGGAACCCCGCCTACAATGAGCAGTTCTTC	CASSYSGNPAYNEQFF
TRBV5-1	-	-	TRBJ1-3	TGCGCCAGCAGCTTGGCGCCTGGAAACACCATATATTTT	CASSLAPGNTIYF
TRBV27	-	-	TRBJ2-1	TGTGCCAGCAACGGGGAGAGAGACAATGAGCAGTTCTTC	CASNGERDNEQFF
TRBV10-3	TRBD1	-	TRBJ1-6	TGTGCCATCAGTGGATCAGGGGGGAGTATGGATTCACCCCTCCACTTT	CAISGSGGSMDSPLHF
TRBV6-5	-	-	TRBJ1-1	TGTGCCAGCAGTTACTCGAGTGGGGTTATGAACACTGAAGCTTTCTTT	CASSYSSGVMNTEAFF
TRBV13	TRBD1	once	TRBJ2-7	TGTGCCAGCAGCTCTACCGGGACAGGGAGCTACGAGCAGTACTTC	CASSSTGTGSYEQYF
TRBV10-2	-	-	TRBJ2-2	TGCGCCTCCGAGGGGGTCACCGGGGAGCTGTTTTTT	CASEGVTGELFF
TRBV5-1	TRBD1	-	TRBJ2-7	TGCGCCAGCAGCACAGGGACAGGGGGCTCGTACGAGCAGTACTTC	CASSTGTGGSYEQYF
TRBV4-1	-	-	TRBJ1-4	TGCGCCAGCAGCCACCAAAGGGAGGGGTTGGAAGAAAAACTGTTTTTT	CASSHQREGLEEKLFF
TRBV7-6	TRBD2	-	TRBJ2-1	TGTGCCAGCAGCTTCCTAGTAGCGGGGGGCCCACCAGATGAGCAGTTCTTC	CASSFLVAGGPPDEQFF
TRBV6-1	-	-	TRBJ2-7	TGTGCCAGCAGTGAAGGGTTGGTCTCCTACGAGCAGTACTTC	CASSEGLVSYEQYF
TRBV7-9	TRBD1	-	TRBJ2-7	TGTGCCAGCAGCTTACCCCTAAACCGGGACAGGGAGTCCTACGAGCAGTACTTC	CASSLPLNRDRESYEQYF
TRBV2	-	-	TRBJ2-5	TGTGCCAGCAGTGAACCCCAGGGTGGGCGAGAGACCCAGTACTTC	CASSEPQGGRETQYF
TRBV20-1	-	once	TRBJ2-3	TGCAGTGCTCCTTTAGATACGCAGTATTTT	CSAPLDTQYF
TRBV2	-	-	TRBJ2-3	TGTGCCAGCAGGGCCCCGGGATTTAGCACAGATACGCAGTATTTT	CASRAPGFSTDTQYF
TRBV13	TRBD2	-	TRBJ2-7	TGTGCCAGCAGCTTTGTCGGGGGGGCCTACGAGCAGTACTTC	CASSFVGGAYEQYF
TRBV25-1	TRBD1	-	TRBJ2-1	TGTGCCAGCAGTGGGTGGACAGGGTTCGATGAGCAGTTCTTC	CASSGWTGFDEQFF
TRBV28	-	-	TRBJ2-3	TGTGCCAGCAGTTTAATTAGCGCAGATACGCAGTATTTT	CASSLISADTQYF
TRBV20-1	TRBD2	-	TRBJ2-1	TGCAGTGCTAGAAACATAGCGGGAGGGTTCTTC	CSARNIAGGFF
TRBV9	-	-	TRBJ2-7	TGTGCCAGCAGCCCAGAGGGGGTGTCCTACGAGCAGTACTTC	CASSPEGVSYEQYF
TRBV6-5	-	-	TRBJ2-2	TGTGCCAGCAGTTTCGGAGAGAACACCGGGGAGCTGTTTTTT	CASSFGENTGELFF
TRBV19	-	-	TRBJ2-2	TGTGCCAGTAGTAGCTGGGAGACGGAGTTGGATGCCGGGGAGCTGTTTTTT	CASSSWETELDAGELFF
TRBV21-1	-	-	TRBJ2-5	TGTGCCAGCAGCAAAGCTCCGACTAGCGGGAGTATCAGCGAGACCCAGTACTTC	CASSKAPTSGSISETQYF
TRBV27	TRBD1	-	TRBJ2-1	TGTGCCAGCAGTGACAGGGAATCCTACAATGAGCAGTTCTTC	CASSDRESYNEQFF
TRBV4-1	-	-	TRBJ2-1	TGCGCCAGCAGCCAAGGGTCGCAAGTCTTGGAGCAGTTCTTC	CASSQGSQVLEQFF
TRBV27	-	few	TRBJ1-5	TGTGCCAGCAGTTTCGGAGGTGTAAAGCAGCCCCAGCATTTT	CASSFGGVKQPQHF
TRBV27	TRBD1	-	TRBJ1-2	TGTGCCAGCACCGAAACAGGGGGCCATGGCTACACCTTC	CASTETGGHGYTF
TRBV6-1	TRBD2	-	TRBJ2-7	TGTGCCAGCACCCAAAGGGGACTAGGGTACTACGAGCAGTACTTC	CASTQRGLGYYEQYF
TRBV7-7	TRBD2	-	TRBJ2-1	TGTGCTAGCAGCTTAAAACCTAGCGGGGGGTCCTACAATGAGCAGTTCTTC	CASSLKPSGGSYNEQFF
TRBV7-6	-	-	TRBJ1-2	TGTGCCAGCAGCTTATACGGAGCGGGCTATGGCTACACCTTC	CASSLYGAGYGYTF
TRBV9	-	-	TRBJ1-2	TGTGCCAGCAGCGTAGAGGCGGATGCTAACTATGGCTACACCTTC	CASSVEADANYGYTF
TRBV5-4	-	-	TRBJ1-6	TGTGCCAGCAGCTTCGGAGGGGTCCCTGAGTCTTCCTATAATTCACCCCTCCACTTT	CASSFGGVPESSYNSPLHF
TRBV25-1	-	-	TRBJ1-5	TGTGCCAGCAGTGCCCGGCCAAAGAACACAAATCAGCCCCAGCATTTT	CASSARPKNTNQPQHF
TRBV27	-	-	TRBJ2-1	TGTGCCAGCAGTTCCTCCCAATACAATGAGCAGTTCTTC	CASSSSQYNEQFF
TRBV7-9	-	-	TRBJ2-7	TGTGCCAGCAGCTTAAGGCAGGACTCCTACGAGCAGTACTTC	CASSLRQDSYEQYF
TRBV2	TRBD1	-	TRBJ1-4	TGTGCCAGCAGTCCAGAGACAGGGGGTAGCGAAAAACTGTTTTTT	CASSPETGGSEKLFF
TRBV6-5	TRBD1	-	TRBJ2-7	TGTGCCACCACTCAGGGGGACGAGCAGTACTTC	CATTQGDEQYF
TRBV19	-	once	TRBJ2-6	TGTGCCAGTAGTGTTGGGGGACTGTACTCTGGGGCCAACGTCCTGACTTTC	CASSVGGLYSGANVLTF
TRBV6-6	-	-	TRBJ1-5	TGTGCCAGCAGTTACGGCGGGCCGGGGGTTCAGCCCCAGCATTTT	CASSYGGPGVQPQHF
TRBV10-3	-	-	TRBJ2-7	TGTGCCATCAGTGATTTCCAGGGGTCCTACGAGCAGTACTTC	CAISDFQGSYEQYF
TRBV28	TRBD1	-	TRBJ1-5	TGTGCCAGCAGTTTAATAACAGGGGAACAGCCCCAGCATTTT	CASSLITGEQPQHF
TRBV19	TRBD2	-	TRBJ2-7	TGTGCCAGTACCCCTTCCGGGGGGGGCTCCTACGAGCAGTACTTC	CASTPSGGGSYEQYF